Each of the 29 T cell receptor beta chains below was sequenced from the same sample in a study of blood T cell repertoires in COVID-19. The data were produced by immunoSEQ multiplex PCR, yet TCRdb's version contains in-frame clones alone and is incomplete. The repertoire holds almost 95,000 clones, with approximately 84% as singletons. The specimen sequenced was peripheral blood. These receptors came from a man in his 60s with acute or convalescent COVID-19.

The chain recombines TRBV5-1 with TRBJ1-1; D remains unclear. Germline values: CDR1 SGHRS, CDR2 YFSETQ. The CDR3 runs 14 residues. Between the trimmed V and J ends, which lost 2 bases and 0 bases, there was a span of 8 bases. The CDR3 loop is CASSFGPMNTEAFF. The CDR3 bases are TGCGCCAGCAGCTTTGGCCCAATGAACACTGAAGCTTTCTTT.

The J gene is TRBJ2-7, the V gene TRBV19, with D possibly matching TRBD2 (6 bases). The CDR3 is 15 amino acids. From germline, CDR1 is LNHDA and CDR2 SQIVND (reference sequence). The V and J ends lost 5 bases and 6 bases respectively, with 20 bases between them. The CDR3 DNA reads as TGTGCCAGTAGTCTCCCCGCCAGACTAGTAAGCGAGCAGTACTTC. It codes for CASSLPARLVSEQYF.

The V and J genes are TRBV14 and TRBJ2-1; D is perhaps TRBD2 (6 bases). The length of the CDR3 is 15 residues. Germline values: CDR1 SGHDN, CDR2 FVKESK. V shed 3 bases and J shed 4 bases, with 13 bases lying between them. DNA for the CDR3: TGTGCCAGCAGCCACCTAGCGAAAATGTACAATGAGCAGTTCTTC. Its translation is CASSHLAKMYNEQFF.

The CDR3 region has the DNA TGCGCCAGCAGCCAAGGAAGCGGAAACGGCTATGGCTACACCTTC. Encoded protein: CASSQGSGNGYGYTF. This chain joins TRBV4-1 and TRBJ1-2; D remains ambiguous. CDR3 length equals 15 residues. The V end was cut by 1 base, the J end by 4 bases, with 13 bases between. Germline V lookup: CDR1 MGHRA, CDR2 YSYEKL.

The V call is TRBV7-3, the J call TRBJ1-1; 7 nucleotides agree with TRBD1. V was pared by 5 bases and J by 0 bases, with 9 bases of the junction left unmatched. The germline gives CDR1 SGHTA, CDR2 FQGTGA. The CDR3 is made up of 16 amino acids. The CDR3 reads CASSLRPGGMNTEAFF. CDR3 bases: TGTGCCAGCAGCCTTCGTCCAGGGGGTATGAACACTGAAGCTTTCTTT.

The chain couples TRBV5-6 to TRBJ1-6; D is unclear. Per the germline V gene, CDR1 is SGHDT and CDR2 is YYEEEE. CDR3 size: 13 residues. V was cut by 4 bases and J by 7 bases, with 9 bases left in between. The chain's CDR3 is CASSHLENSPLHF. The CDR3 DNA follows: TGTGCCAGCAGCCATCTGGAGAATTCACCCCTCCACTTT.

As concerns this clone: An end of the junction differs from the germline gene, which may be a read error. The chain recombines TRBV5-4 with TRBJ1-1; the match to TRBD1 covers 7 bases. Germline V gives CDR1 SGHNT, CDR2 YYREEE (reference sequence). The CDR3 loop spans 13 amino acids. As DNA, the CDR3 is TGTGCCAGCAGCTTGCCAGACAGGGCCCTAAGGGTCTTT. This gives the protein CASSLPDRALRVF.

The chain joins TRBV6-2 or TRBV6-3 to TRBJ1-5, with D maybe TRBD1 (6 bases). Per the germline V gene, CDR1 is MNHEY and CDR2 is SVGEGT. V lost 5 bases to trimming and J lost 5 bases, with 16 bases between them. The CDR3 consists of 15 residues. CDR3 amino acids: CASSPDRIAHQPQHF. CDR3 bases: TGTGCCAGCAGTCCCGACAGGATCGCCCATCAGCCCCAGCATTTT.

This chain connects TRBV2 to TRBJ2-7; 10 bases match TRBD1. This CDR3 contains 14 residues. From germline, CDR1 is SNHLY and CDR2 FYNNEI. V lost 6 bases, J lost 2 bases, and 4 bases stayed unmatched. Here the CDR3 reads CASSSGTGAYEQYF. CDR3 nucleotide sequence: TGTGCCAGCAGCTCCGGGACAGGGGCCTACGAGCAGTACTTC.

The chain joins TRBV9 to TRBJ2-1; D may be TRBD1 (6 bases). V lost 0 bases, J lost 4 bases, and 11 bases lay in between. Germline V gene data show CDR1 as SGDLS and CDR2 as YYNGEE. The CDR3 spans 15 residues. The CDR3 region is CASSVEGGRYNEQFF. The CDR3 bases are TGTGCCAGCAGCGTAGAAGGGGGAAGGTACAATGAGCAGTTCTTC. Full variable domain (rest looked up from reference TRBV9 and TRBJ2-1): DSGVTQTPKHLITATGQRVTLRCSPRSGDLSVYWYQQSLDQGLQFLIQYYNGEERAKGNILERFSAQQFPDLHSELNLSSLELGDSALYFCASSVEGGRYNEQFFGPGTRLTVL.

The chain joins TRBV11-2 to TRBJ1-4; possible D gene TRBD1, 5 bases. Looked up from germline, CDR1 is SGHAT and CDR2 is FQNNGV. Trimming took off 2 bases at V and 7 bases at J, with 11 bases between the two ends. The CDR3 covers 14 residues. The CDR3 bases are TGTGCCAGCAGCTTATGGAACCAGGGTGAAAAACTGTTTTTT. Amino acid sequence: CASSLWNQGEKLFF.

This rearrangement joins TRBV9 to TRBJ2-2; D possibly corresponds to TRBD2 (5 bases). The CDR3 spans 13 residues. Germline V CDR1 and CDR2: SGDLS, YYNGEE. Trimming removed 3 bases from V and 4 bases from J, with 7 bases in between. CDR3 residues: CASSARGTGELFF. CDR3 DNA: TGTGCCAGCAGCGCCCGGGGCACCGGGGAGCTGTTTTTT.

The chain carries TRBV6-2 or TRBV6-3 and TRBJ1-2; 7 bases align to TRBD1. V was pared by 2 bases and J by 2 bases, with 2 bases of the junction left unmatched. CDR1 is MNHEY, CDR2 SVGEGT, per germline. The CDR3 totals 14 residues. The CDR3 bases are TGTGCCAGCAGTTACAAGGGGGCGAACTATGGCTACACCTTC. Amino acid sequence: CASSYKGANYGYTF.

The chain employs TRBV7-2 and TRBJ1-2; D call uncertain. V lost 0 bases and J 6 bases, leaving 8 bases between the germline ends. In germline, CDR1 is SGHTA, CDR2 FQGNSA. The CDR3 is 13 residues long. CDR3 loop: CASSLATRDGYTF. In nucleotides, the CDR3 is TGTGCCAGCAGCTTAGCGACAAGAGATGGCTACACCTTC. Full variable domain (rest looked up from reference TRBV7-2 and TRBJ1-2): GAGVSQSPSNKVTEKGKDVELRCDPISGHTALYWYRQSLGQGLEFLIYFQGNSAPDKSGLPSDRFSAERTGGSVSTLTIQRTQQEDSAVYLCASSLATRDGYTFGSGTRLTVV.

The chain recombines TRBV3-1 (or the pseudogene TRBV3-2) with TRBJ2-3; maybe TRBD2 (5 bases). The CDR3 length is 15 residues. Between the trimmed V and J ends, which lost 5 bases and 4 bases, there was a span of 16 bases. Germline V CDR1 and CDR2: LGHDT, YNNKEL (reference sequence). DNA for the CDR3: TGTGCCAGCAGCGGGGTTCAAGCGGCAGCAGATACGCAGTATTTT. Encoded protein: CASSGVQAAADTQYF.

This CDR3 reads CATSDTGVDEKLFF. The CDR3 DNA follows: TGTGCCACCAGTGATACAGGGGTGGATGAAAAACTGTTTTTT. This chain joins TRBV24-1 and TRBJ1-4; 7 positions agree with TRBD1. CDR1 and CDR2 from the germline V gene are KGHDR and SFDVKD. V gave up 3 bases and J gave up 6 bases; unmatched junction bases: 3. The CDR3 consists of 14 residues.

The chain joins TRBV5-6 to TRBJ2-7; 9 bases match TRBD1. Germline V gives CDR1 SGHDT, CDR2 YYEEEE. The trim removed 2 bases at V and 4 bases at J, leaving 4 bases unmatched. The CDR3 totals 14 residues. CDR3 in DNA: TGTGCCAGCAGCTTTCCCGACAGGGGGTACGAGCAGTACTTC. This gives the protein CASSFPDRGYEQYF.

V and J are TRBV19 and TRBJ2-2, with 10 positions matching TRBD1. In germline, CDR1 is LNHDA, CDR2 SQIVND (reference sequence). The trim removed 6 bases at V and 7 bases at J, leaving 14 bases unmatched. The CDR3 is 17 amino acids. In DNA, the CDR3 is TGTGCCAGTAGAAGGGACAGGGGTCTTACGAAGGTCGGGGAGCTGTTTTTT. This translates into CASRRDRGLTKVGELFF.

This clone was counted between two and nine times. The chain employs TRBV30 and TRBJ2-1; 14 positions agree with TRBD2. Germline CDR1 is GTSNPN and CDR2 is SVGIG (reference sequence). The CDR3 runs 16 residues. Here the CDR3 DNA reads TGTTCTCGGACTCAGAGGACTAGCGGGGGGTACAATGAGCAGTTCTTC. Its translation is CSRTQRTSGGYNEQFF. The full variable domain, its missing parts supplied by reference TRBV30 and TRBJ2-1, is SQTIHQWPATLVQPVGSPLSLECTVEGTSNPNLYWYRQAAGRGLQLLFYSVGIGQISSEVPQNLSASRPQDRQFILSSKKLLLSDSGFYLCSRTQRTSGGYNEQFFGPGTRLTVL.

The chain joins TRBV10-3 to TRBJ2-7; TRBD1 matches at 11 bases. Losses at the gene ends were 3 bases for V and 7 bases for J; bases not matched to a gene: 8. This CDR3 region has 15 residues. Germline V gives CDR1 ENHRY, CDR2 SYGVKD. CDR3: CAISDRDRGSGEQYF. CDR3 bases: TGTGCCATCAGTGACCGGGACAGGGGGTCGGGGGAGCAGTACTTC.

The gene calls are TRBV5-6 and TRBJ1-2, with no clear D. The germline V gene encodes CDR1 SGHDT and CDR2 YYEEEE. V lost 4 bases and J 1 base, leaving 11 bases between the germline ends. This CDR3 is 14 amino acids long. CDR3 nucleotide sequence: TGTGCCAGCAGCCCATCGTCGGGTAACTATGGCTACACCTTC. As protein: CASSPSSGNYGYTF.

A remark on this clone: Other nucleotide sequences from this sample produce the same CDR3. This chain joins TRBV6-5 and TRBJ1-6; possibly TRBD1 for D (5 bases). The CDR3 consists of 15 residues. CDR1 is MNHEY and CDR2 is SVGAGI in the germline V gene. Trimming shortened V by 0 bases and J by 6 bases, and 9 bases separated the two germline ends. CDR3 in DNA: TGTGCCAGCAGTTACTCGGCAGGGCCTAATTCACCCCTCCACTTT. This codes for CASSYSAGPNSPLHF.

The CDR3 DNA sequence: TGTGCCAGTAGTTCAAAGAGTGGAAACACCATATATTTT. Translation: CASSSKSGNTIYF. The chain combines TRBV19 with TRBJ1-3; D unclear. This CDR3 region has 13 residues. The germline V gene has CDR1 LNHDA and CDR2 SQIVND (reference sequence). With 5 bases removed from V and 3 bases from J, the gap between germline ends came to 8 bases.

The rearrangement joins TRBV19 to TRBJ1-2; D gene uncertain. The CDR3 length is 16 residues. V lost 3 bases and J lost 5, with 19 bases in between. The germline CDR1 and CDR2 sequences are LNHDA and SQIVND (reference sequence). The chain's CDR3 is CASSMGVNYWHYGYTF. The CDR3 DNA is TGTGCCAGTAGTATGGGCGTCAATTATTGGCATTATGGCTACACCTTC.

The V and J genes are TRBV29-1 and TRBJ1-1; D not resolved. From germline, CDR1 is SQVTM and CDR2 ANQGSEA. This CDR3 contains 12 residues. Deletions cut 7 bases from V and 0 bases from J, with 9 bases between. CDR3 region: CSASTLNTEAFF. The DNA of the CDR3 is TGCAGCGCATCGACATTGAACACTGAAGCTTTCTTT.

V is TRBV5-4 and J is TRBJ1-2, with 8 bases lining up with TRBD1. The V gene's germline CDR1 is SGHNT and CDR2 YYREEE (reference sequence). The J segment lost 4 bases and the V segment lost 0 bases, leaving 5 bases of the junction unmatched. CDR3 length: 15 amino acids. CDR3 DNA: TGTGCCAGCAGCTTGGCAGGGACAGGATTCTATGGCTACACCTTC. It yields the protein CASSLAGTGFYGYTF.

CDR3 in DNA: TGTGCCAGCAGTTTTAGTCTCGGGACACAATCCTACGAGCAGTACTTC. Translation gives CASSFSLGTQSYEQYF. The J gene is TRBJ2-7, the V gene TRBV27; possibly TRBD1 for D (6 bases). The V gene's germline CDR1 is MNHEY and CDR2 SMNVEV (reference sequence). V was trimmed by 3 bases and J by 1 base, leaving 16 bases between them. CDR3 length: 16 amino acids.

The rearrangement links TRBV6-2 or TRBV6-3 to TRBJ2-7, with TRBD1 as a possible D gene (6 bases). The CDR3 has 12 amino acids. The germline gives CDR1 MNHEY, CDR2 SVGEGT. With 4 bases removed from V and 7 bases from J, the gap between germline ends came to 11 bases. The CDR3 DNA sequence: TGTGCCAGCAGTTCAACAGGGCGGGAGCAGTACTTC. Protein product: CASSSTGREQYF.

The CDR3 is CASSPLDRGQDEQFF. DNA of the CDR3: TGTGCCAGCAGTCCACTCGACAGGGGGCAGGATGAGCAGTTCTTC. The chain employs TRBV7-3 and TRBJ2-1; 10 positions agree with TRBD1. V trimming: 6 bases; J trimming: 8 bases; junction bases outside the gene matches: 10. CDR3 size: 15 residues. Germline V gene sequence: CDR1 SGHTA, CDR2 FQGTGA.